The 10 T cell receptor beta chains below all came from one sample that was sequenced in a study of cytomegalovirus exposure and HLA in healthy donors. Researchers ran the PCR with 60 Vbeta and 13 Jbeta primers. TCRdb keeps only in-frame clones here, not all; method: immunoSEQ multiplex PCR. The repertoire holds some 74,000 clones, with 65% to 70% as singletons. The sample was PBMCs. The receptors come from a man between 35 and 55 years old in good health and CMV-seropositive.

As DNA, the CDR3 is TGTGCCAGCAGCTTGGAACGGTCCACCGGGGAGCTGTTTTTT. It codes for CASSLERSTGELFF. V is TRBV5-4 and J is TRBJ2-2; D is unresolved. The CDR3 is made up of 14 amino acids. Trimming stripped 0 bases from V and 4 bases from J, with 7 bases between. Germline loops: CDR1 SGHNT, CDR2 YYREEE (reference sequence).

The chain is built from TRBV30 and TRBJ2-7; possible D gene TRBD1, 7 bases. V gave up 0 bases and J gave up 10 bases, with 10 bases separating them. The CDR3 loop spans 11 amino acids. In germline, CDR1 is GTSNPN, CDR2 SVGIG (reference sequence). CDR3: CAWSVQGGQYF. The CDR3 region has the DNA TGTGCCTGGAGTGTGCAGGGGGGTCAGTACTTC.

The V and J genes are TRBV11-1 and TRBJ1-1; maybe TRBD1 (5 bases). From germline, CDR1 is SGHAT and CDR2 FQDESV (reference sequence). There are 15 residues in the CDR3. Trimming removed 1 base from V and 1 base from J, with 10 bases in between. The CDR3 nucleotides are TGTGCCAGCAGCTTAGATGTAAGGGGGAACACTGAAGCTTTCTTT. Its translation is CASSLDVRGNTEAFF.

This chain uses TRBV7-9 with TRBJ1-4; D might be TRBD1 (6 bases). CDR3 length: 14 amino acids. V lost 5 bases and J 8 bases, leaving 15 bases between the germline ends. CDR1 SEHNR and CDR2 FQNEAQ come from the germline V gene (reference sequence). DNA for the CDR3: TGTGCCAGCAGCATTCAGGGGAGGGAGGAAAAACTGTTTTTT. Amino acids: CASSIQGREEKLFF.

The J gene is TRBJ2-1, the V gene TRBV12-5; 12 bases agree with TRBD2. This CDR3 has 17 residues. V lost 0 bases and J lost 7; bases outside the gene matches: 7. Germline V gene lookup returns CDR1 LGHNT and CDR2 FRNRAP. The CDR3 reads CASGLVRRLAGGNEQFF. CDR3 nucleotides: TGTGCTAGTGGTTTGGTACGAAGGCTAGCGGGGGGGAATGAGCAGTTCTTC.

The rearrangement uses TRBV7-3 and TRBJ2-7, with D perhaps matching TRBD1 (7 bases). Trimming pared 5 bases from V and 4 bases from J, leaving 15 bases between. The CDR3 sequence is 14 residues long. Germline CDR1 reads SGHTA; CDR2 reads FQGTGA. Written as DNA, the CDR3 is TGTGCCAGCAGCCCCGGAGGGGGCGGTTACGAGCAGTACTTC. Translated: CASSPGGGGYEQYF.

V and J are TRBV5-4 and TRBJ2-5, with 13 positions matching TRBD2. With 3 bases clipped from V and 5 bases from J, the junction kept 4 bases outside the gene matches. Germline lookup yields CDR1 SGHNT and CDR2 YYREEE (reference sequence). The CDR3 length is 15 residues. CDR3 sequence reads: CASSSGLAGVETQYF. DNA for the CDR3: TGTGCCAGCAGCTCCGGACTAGCGGGGGTCGAGACCCAGTACTTC. Complete variable domain (other parts from reference TRBV5-4 and TRBJ2-5): ETGVTQSPTHLIKTRGQQVTLRCSSQSGHNTVSWYQQALGQGPQFIFQYYREEENGRGNFPPRFSGLQFPNYSSELNVNALELDDSALYLCASSSGLAGVETQYFGPGTRLLVL.

The rearrangement uses TRBV19 and TRBJ1-6; 7 nucleotides match TRBD1. Germline loops: CDR1 LNHDA, CDR2 SQIVND (reference sequence). CDR3 length equals 17 residues. With V trimmed by 8 bases and J by 4 bases, 14 bases remained unmatched. CDR3 region: CASGIAHGTAYNSPLHF. CDR3 sequence (DNA): TGTGCCAGTGGGATCGCCCACGGGACAGCTTATAATTCACCCCTCCACTTT.

The chain combines TRBV5-1 with TRBJ2-2, with 10 bases identical to TRBD1. Germline V gene sequence: CDR1 SGHRS, CDR2 YFSETQ. This CDR3 contains 16 residues. Trimming removed 0 bases from V and 4 bases from J; junction bases left unmatched: 3. The CDR3 region is CASSLGDRGSTGELFF. CDR3 coding DNA: TGCGCCAGCAGCTTGGGGGACAGGGGTAGCACCGGGGAGCTGTTTTTT. Full variable domain (remainder filled in from reference TRBV5-1 and TRBJ2-2): KAGVTQTPRYLIKTRGQQVTLSCSPISGHRSVSWYQQTPGQGLQFLFEYFSETQRNKGNFPGRFSGRQFSNSRSEMNVSTLELGDSALYLCASSLGDRGSTGELFFGEGSRLTVL.

The chain is built from TRBV30 and TRBJ1-2, with D maybe TRBD1 (5 bases). CDR1 and CDR2 (germline): GTSNPN, SVGIG (reference sequence). The CDR3 extends over 13 amino acids. V was trimmed by 1 base and J by 7 bases, leaving 13 bases between them. In DNA form, the CDR3 reads TGTGCCTGGAGTGGGGGCGCTGCACCTGGCTACACCTTC. It codes for CAWSGGAAPGYTF.